Shown below are 15 T cell receptor beta chains from a single sample sequenced in a study of technical replicates of blood from a handful of donors. Produced via immunoSEQ multiplex PCR; TCRdb's table is partial and in-frame only. The sample shows about 80,000 clones, approximately 90% of them seen only once. Sequencing was done on a sample of T cells isolated from PBMCs. The receptors derive from a human donor in good health.

This clone was seen only once. This chain joins TRBV5-1 and TRBJ1-1, with no clear D. V was cut by 2 bases and J by 2 bases, with 7 bases left in between. This CDR3 has 13 residues. Germline V lookup: CDR1 SGHRS, CDR2 YFSETQ. The CDR3 DNA is TGCGCCAGCAGCTTTAGATTAAACACTGAAGCTTTCTTT. Its protein product is CASSFRLNTEAFF.

The chain employs TRBV2 and TRBJ1-3; D is ambiguous. This CDR3 is built from 15 residues. Germline assignment: CDR1 SNHLY and CDR2 FYNNEI. Trimming left V 3 bases short and J 0 bases short, with 9 bases between. The CDR3 loop is CASSEVQVSGNTIYF. Here the CDR3 DNA reads TGTGCCAGCAGTGAGGTGCAGGTCTCTGGAAACACCATATATTTT.

Only one count was recorded for this clone. This chain joins TRBV4-1 and TRBJ2-5; D is unresolved. Trimming removed 3 bases from V and 7 bases from J, with 9 bases in between. CDR3 size: 12 residues. Germline CDR1 and CDR2: MGHRA and YSYEKL. The CDR3 protein is CASSQPDLTQYF. CDR3 coding DNA: TGCGCCAGCAGCCAGCCCGACTTGACCCAGTACTTC.

This chain joins TRBV5-1 and TRBJ2-7; TRBD2 matches at 8 bases. Germline CDR1 is SGHRS and CDR2 is YFSETQ. This CDR3 has 14 amino acids. The junction had 3 bases not matched to a gene; V was cut back by 2 bases and J by 2 bases. The DNA for the CDR3 is TGCGCCAGCAGCTTACTAGCGGACCCCTACGAGCAGTACTTC. It codes for CASSLLADPYEQYF.

V and J are TRBV10-3 and TRBJ2-7; 13 nucleotides match TRBD2. CDR3 length: 19 residues. The V and J ends lost 4 bases and 0 bases, in that order; junction bases with no gene match: 12. The germline V gene encodes CDR1 ENHRY and CDR2 SYGVKD. The DNA for the CDR3 is TGTGCCATCAGTGGACCCGATAGACTAGCGGGAGGAGTCTCCTACGAGCAGTACTTC. It specifies CAISGPDRLAGGVSYEQYF.

The V call is TRBV19, the J call TRBJ1-1, with TRBD1 as a possible D gene (6 bases). CDR1 is LNHDA and CDR2 is SQIVND in the germline V gene (reference sequence). The CDR3 is 13 amino acids. V lost 8 bases and J lost 6, with 16 bases in between. CDR3 in amino acids: CASSTNRVAEAFF. CDR3 DNA sequence: TGTGCCAGTTCTACAAACAGGGTAGCTGAAGCTTTCTTT.

This clone was observed a handful of times. This chain connects TRBV30 to TRBJ1-1; no clear D. CDR3 length: 13 residues. Germline V lookup: CDR1 GTSNPN, CDR2 SVGIG (reference sequence). With 4 bases removed from V and 1 base from J, the gap between germline ends came to 10 bases. For the CDR3, the DNA is TGTGCCTGGACCGCGTATGGGAACACTGAAGCTTTCTTT. Amino acids: CAWTAYGNTEAFF.

The CDR3, as DNA: TGCGCCAGCAGCCGGGGACAGACGAACACCGGGGAGCTGTTTTTT. It encodes CASSRGQTNTGELFF. V is TRBV4-1 and J is TRBJ2-2; 7 nucleotides agree with TRBD1. Germline lookup yields CDR1 MGHRA and CDR2 YSYEKL. The CDR3 runs to 15 residues. V was pared by 4 bases and J by 0 bases, with 2 bases of the junction left unmatched.

In this sample, this clone turned up once. The rearrangement links TRBV6-5 to TRBJ1-3; D is unclear. The germline gives CDR1 MNHEY, CDR2 SVGAGI. This CDR3 has 16 amino acids. The ends were cut back, 0 bases at V and 0 bases at J, with 9 bases in the middle. CDR3 sequence reads: CASSYSLAVSGNTIYF. The CDR3 bases are TGTGCCAGCAGTTACTCCTTAGCAGTCTCTGGAAACACCATATATTTT.

The rearrangement uses TRBV7-2 and TRBJ2-7, with TRBD2 matching 8 bases. After removal of 2 bases from V and 6 bases from J, the junction contained 6 bases not matched to a gene. Germline V gene data show CDR1 as SGHTA and CDR2 as FQGNSA. The CDR3 length is 14 residues. CDR3 residues: CASSLSSGSAEQYF. CDR3 nucleotides: TGTGCCAGCAGCTTATCCAGCGGGAGTGCCGAGCAGTACTTC.

The chain joins TRBV6-5 to TRBJ1-3, with D maybe TRBD1 (5 bases). Trimming took 8 bases from V and 2 from J, leaving 13 bases between them. The germline V gene encodes CDR1 MNHEY and CDR2 SVGAGI. CDR3 length: 14 residues. CDR3 DNA sequence: TGTGCCAGCGAGTCGGGGGTCGCTGGAAACACCATATATTTT. This encodes CASESGVAGNTIYF.

The rearrangement joins TRBV9 to TRBJ2-3; possible D gene TRBD1, 6 bases. CDR1 SGDLS and CDR2 YYNGEE come from the germline V gene. The CDR3 runs 17 residues. V was trimmed by 4 bases and J by 5 bases, leaving 23 bases between them. The CDR3 nucleotides are TGTGCCAGCAGCAAGGTTTTGGCTACTTTAGGGGGAGATACGCAGTATTTT. It encodes CASSKVLATLGGDTQYF.

The genes are TRBV19 and TRBJ1-5; 7 bases are a match to TRBD1. V was pared by 5 bases and J by 4 bases, with 5 bases of the junction left unmatched. Germline V CDR1 and CDR2: LNHDA, SQIVND (reference sequence). The CDR3 has 14 residues. This CDR3 reads CASSLGQTNQPQHF. The CDR3 DNA sequence: TGTGCCAGTAGTCTGGGACAGACTAATCAGCCCCAGCATTTT.

V and J are TRBV28 and TRBJ2-7; tentatively, D is TRBD1 (6 bases). This CDR3 comprises 15 residues. V lost 1 base, J lost 4 bases, and 14 bases lay in between. Germline V gene data show CDR1 as MDHEN and CDR2 as SYDVKM. CDR3 amino acids: CASSLFSDGTYEQYF. CDR3 nucleotides: TGTGCCAGCAGTTTATTCTCTGACGGGACATACGAGCAGTACTTC.

This chain links TRBV7-9 with TRBJ1-1, with 7 bases that match TRBD1. Germline V CDR1 and CDR2: SEHNR, FQNEAQ (reference sequence). The CDR3 has 13 amino acids. V dropped 5 bases and J dropped 11; count of bases not matched to a gene: 11. CDR3 amino acids: CASSPGQDKTAFF. In DNA form, the CDR3 reads TGTGCCAGCAGCCCCGGACAGGACAAGACGGCTTTCTTT.